This T cell receptor beta chain was documented in a study of T cell repertoires in cytomegalovirus infection. Study overall: Public TCR beta signatures marked donors with CMV infection and the matching HLA.

Notes on the study in general: The ex vivo response was dominated by HLA-C-restricted CMV-specific TCR beta clonotypes.

Trimming removed 4 bases at V and 0 bases at J, with 16 bases between. This CDR3 spans 18 amino acids. Germline V gene data show CDR1 as MNHEY and CDR2 as SMNVEV (reference sequence). TCRdb re-called the reads through MiXCR, storing one row per CDR3 protein. The table has roughly 100,000 distinct CDR3 sequences, approximately 15% seen once. This clonotype occurred a few times. The target antigen is unknown. The clonotype comes from a human donor in good health (CMV status not recorded). Some clones in this sample may be carry-over from other donors' samples. The sequenced sample was PBMCs. The J gene is TRBJ2-6, the V gene TRBV27, with D possibly matching TRBD2 (7 bases). CDR3 in DNA: TGTGCCAGCAGTTCTTGGGCGGGGGCTAGCTCTGGGGCCAACGTCCTGACTTTC. Amino acids: CASSSWAGASSGANVLTF. The whole variable domain, filled in from reference TRBV27 and TRBJ2-6, reads EAQVTQNPRYLITVTGKKLTVTCSQNMNHEYMSWYRQDPGLGLRQIYYSMNVEVTDKGDVPEGYKVSRKEKRNFPLILESPSPNQTSLYFCASSSWAGASSGANVLTFGAGSRLTVL.